Detailed here is one T cell receptor beta chain. The record originates from a study of blood T cell repertoires in COVID-19. Overall study context: Donors in the United States, Italy and Spain gave samples during acute or convalescent COVID-19. The cDNA or gDNA used as material had been derived from T cells, B-cell-depleted T cells, or PBMCs.

Per the authors' pipeline: Estimates of nucleated cell counts were drawn from the amplification of reference gene primers. Only in-frame clones appear in the TCRdb table, and some are missing; sequencing was by immunoSEQ multiplex PCR. That table supplies the V and J calls and clone size; D and trimming were determined from the DNA. The sample carries around 97,000 clones, about 80% recorded once. The germline gives CDR1 KGHDR, CDR2 SFDVKD. The CDR3 totals 16 residues. V shed 3 bases, J shed 7 bases, and the junction held 10 bases outside the gene matches. The TCR comes from a man between 65 and 79 years old with acute or convalescent COVID-19. Sequenced: peripheral blood. This chain links TRBV24-1 with TRBJ2-1; 8 nucleotides match TRBD1. Written as DNA, the CDR3 is TGTGCCACCAGTGATCCAGGACAGGGAATTAGGAATGAGCAGTTCTTC. Its translation is CATSDPGQGIRNEQFF.